Following are 7 T cell receptor beta chains from one sample sequenced in a study of radiation and T cells in renal cell carcinoma (TCRdb year 2020). The receptor library was made with the immunoSEQ multiplex PCR assay. TCRdb obtained this table from immuneACCESS and retained in-frame rearrangements with V and J assigned. These tables miss some clones; where compared with another copy, unresolved V genes account for less than half of the shortfall, and the remainder is unexplained. The sample includes roughly 160,000 clones, with 88% observed a single time. The biggest ten clones account for roughly 12% of the sample. The time point label on this specimen signifies: blood 4 weeks post-SBRT, at nephrectomy. Per the publication, the treatment or condition label means: 15 Gy SBRT to primary tumor, nephrectomy 4 weeks later. The input for sequencing was blood, taken from a patient whose treatment included radiotherapy and nephrectomy. The receptors shown here come from a woman between 45 and 60 years old with renal cell carcinoma.

This rearrangement joins TRBV18 to TRBJ1-1; 9 bases fit TRBD1. The CDR3 length is 15 residues. Germline V CDR1 and CDR2: KGHSH, LQKENI. V lost 5 bases to trimming and J lost 0 bases; unmatched junction nucleotides: 4. CDR3 amino acids: CASSTGQGLNTEAFF. The DNA of the CDR3 is TGTGCCAGCTCAACGGGACAGGGTTTGAACACTGAAGCTTTCTTT.

V and J are TRBV6-5 and TRBJ1-5, with 10 bases matching TRBD1. The CDR3 sequence is 15 residues long. Germline lookup yields CDR1 MNHEY and CDR2 SVGAGI. Trimming at V came to 5 bases and at J to 1 base, leaving 2 bases not matched to a gene. CDR3: CASSGDRGSNQPQHF. CDR3 in DNA: TGTGCCAGCAGTGGGGACAGGGGAAGCAATCAGCCCCAGCATTTT.

The chain joins TRBV11-2 to TRBJ1-5; D gene uncertain. V was cut by 2 bases and J by 6 bases, with 11 bases left in between. In germline, CDR1 is SGHAT, CDR2 FQNNGV. This CDR3 region has 14 residues. The DNA of the CDR3 is TGTGCCAGCAGCTTAAACGGCCGGGGTCAGCCCCAGCATTTT. Amino acid sequence: CASSLNGRGQPQHF.

This chain uses TRBV19 with TRBJ2-1; the D gene could be TRBD1 or TRBD2 (6 bases each). Germline V CDR1 and CDR2: LNHDA, SQIVND (reference sequence). This CDR3 has 15 residues. With 2 bases removed from V and 5 bases from J, the gap between germline ends came to 13 bases. Here the CDR3 DNA reads TGTGCCAGTAGTATAAAGGGGGGCGGTGACAATGAGCAGTTCTTC. Translation: CASSIKGGGDNEQFF.

The chain is built from TRBV5-1 and TRBJ2-7; 11 bases match TRBD2. The CDR3 has 17 residues. The J segment lost 2 bases and the V segment lost 1 base, leaving 8 bases of the junction unmatched. Germline CDR1 and CDR2: SGHRS and YFSETQ. CDR3 protein: CASSLLAGGVFPYEQYF. In DNA form, the CDR3 reads TGCGCCAGCAGCTTGCTAGCGGGGGGCGTCTTCCCCTACGAGCAGTACTTC.

This clone was seen a few times. This rearrangement joins TRBV7-8 to TRBJ1-3, with no clear D. V lost 5 bases and J lost 1, with 9 bases in between. In germline, CDR1 is SGHVS, CDR2 FQNEAQ. The CDR3 spans 14 residues. As DNA, the CDR3 is TGTGCCAGCAGCCACCGACGGTCTGGAAACACCATATATTTT. Translated, it gives CASSHRRSGNTIYF.

This chain links TRBV6-1 with TRBJ2-7; D is unresolved. Germline V gene data show CDR1 as MNHNS and CDR2 as SASEGT. Between the trimmed V and J ends, which lost 1 base and 5 bases, there was a span of 9 bases. This CDR3 contains 13 residues. The CDR3 DNA reads TGTGCCAGCAGTGAAGATCCGGGTAACGAGCAGTACTTC. The encoded protein is CASSEDPGNEQYF.